This T cell receptor beta chain was recovered during a study of cytomegalovirus exposure and HLA in healthy donors. Study-wide results and limits: The study labeled around 160 TCR beta chains cytomegalovirus-associated. The classifier reportedly diagnosed cytomegalovirus status with high specificity and sensitivity. Researchers reported from a later analysis that most CMV-associated TCR beta chains appeared HLA-restricted.

V was shortened by 0 bases and J by 4 bases, with 8 bases between the two germline ends. Germline assignment: CDR1 SGHNT and CDR2 YYREEE (reference sequence). There are 13 residues in the CDR3. 60 Vbeta and 13 Jbeta primers were used in PCR. Per the authors' pipeline: A follow-up analysis tallied 86 million or so unique TCR beta chains, roughly 11 million shared. The data were produced by immunoSEQ multiplex PCR, yet TCRdb's version contains in-frame clones alone and is incomplete. That table supplies the V and J calls and clone size; D and trimming were determined from the DNA. Here the sample spans about 180,000 clones, around four fifths being singletons. This clone came up once. No antigen is known for it.

The sample consisted of PBMCs. This clonotype was obtained from a woman in her twenties or thirties in good health and CMV-seronegative. This chain connects TRBV5-4 to TRBJ2-7; D unresolved. The CDR3 DNA reads TGTGCCAGCAGCTTGGGCGGTGGTTACGAGCAGTACTTC. Amino acid sequence: CASSLGGGYEQYF.